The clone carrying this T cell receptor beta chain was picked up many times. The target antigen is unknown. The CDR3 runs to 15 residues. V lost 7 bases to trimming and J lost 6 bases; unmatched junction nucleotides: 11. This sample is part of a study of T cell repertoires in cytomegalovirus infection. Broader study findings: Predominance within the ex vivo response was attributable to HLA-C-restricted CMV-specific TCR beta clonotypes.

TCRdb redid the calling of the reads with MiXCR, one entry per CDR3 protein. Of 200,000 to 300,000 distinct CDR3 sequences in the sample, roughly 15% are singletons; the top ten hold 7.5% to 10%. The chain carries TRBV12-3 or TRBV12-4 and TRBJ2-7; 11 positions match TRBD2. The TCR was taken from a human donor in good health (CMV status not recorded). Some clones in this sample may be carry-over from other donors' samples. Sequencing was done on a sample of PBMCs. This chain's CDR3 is CASTPSGRPNLEQYF. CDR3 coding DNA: TGTGCCAGCACACCTAGCGGGAGGCCAAACCTCGAGCAGTACTTC.